This T cell receptor beta chain was recovered during a study of shared clonotypes between healthy human individuals. Whole-study findings and limits: Estimated clonotype richness was generally higher in naive than memory subsets. About 5.2% was the fraction of naive CD4 clonotypes found shared across several donors. Non-shared clonotypes were found to have lower generation probabilities than the clonotypes that were shared by all four of the sorted-subset donors.

Germline CDR1 reads SGHVS; CDR2 reads FQNEAQ. V was pared by 2 bases and J by 2 bases, with 12 bases between. CDR3 size: 15 residues. To note about this clone: Its antigen remains unidentified.

Original processing methods: ImmunoSEQ gave junction-only sequences without quality scores, so filtering differed. TCRdb keeps only in-frame clones here, not all; method: immunoSEQ multiplex PCR. V and J calls and clone size are those listed in that table; D and trimming were worked out from the DNA. The repertoire holds more than 550,000 clones, about 90% seen once, with about 24% in the top ten. CD45RO negativity and positive selection for CCR7 defined naive CD8 cells, a population that excluded terminally differentiated effector memory CD45RA+ cells. What was sequenced was naive CD8+ T cells sorted from blood. This sequence was found in a man aged 30 to 39 in good health. V usage is TRBV7-8 and J usage is TRBJ2-5; possible D gene TRBD1, 5 bases. CDR3 protein: CASSLKQVYQETQYF. The CDR3 nucleotides read TGTGCCAGCAGCTTAAAACAGGTTTATCAAGAGACCCAGTACTTC.